Listed below are T cell receptor beta chains from one sample, sequenced in a study of CD8 T cells in Susac syndrome. From the immunoSEQ multiplex PCR reads, TCRdb called clonotypes with MiXCR, one entry per CDR3 protein. The sample lists fewer than 350,000 distinct CDR3 sequences, about 90% occurring once. Sequencing input: CD4+ T cells from PBMCs. The receptor set was obtained from a human donor with multiple sclerosis. The CDR3 runs from the conserved cysteine through the conserved F or W. The D gene is left open where the match is weak. Not all rows give a size; the values are once, few, many and, for expanded clones, a class.

D,J,size,V,CDR3,DNA
-,TRBJ1-2,-,TRBV30,CAWSAGTPYGYTF,TGTGCCTGGAGTGCGGGGACACCCTATGGCTACACCTTC
TRBD2,TRBJ2-1,-,TRBV3-1,CASSQGGLAGGHNEQFF,TGTGCCAGCAGCCAAGGAGGACTAGCGGGAGGCCACAATGAGCAGTTCTTC
TRBD2,TRBJ2-2,-,TRBV18,CASSPLRQGGSTGELFF,TGTGCCAGCTCACCACTTCGCCAGGGCGGGAGCACCGGGGAGCTGTTTTTT
-,TRBJ2-7,-,TRBV7-8,CASSLSGSQYEQYF,TGTGCCAGCAGCTTAAGTGGGAGTCAGTACGAGCAGTACTTC
-,TRBJ1-4,-,TRBV3-1,CASSLRRQRNEKLFF,TGTGCCAGCAGCCTGCGGAGGCAGAGAAATGAAAAACTGTTTTTT
-,TRBJ2-7,-,TRBV5-1,CASSLGDIREQYF,TGCGCCAGCAGCTTGGGGGACATCCGGGAGCAGTACTTC
TRBD1,TRBJ2-7,-,TRBV12-3/TRBV12-4,CASSLRDRDHEQYF,TGTGCCAGCAGTTTAAGAGACAGGGACCACGAGCAGTACTTC
-,TRBJ1-2,-,TRBV7-8,CASSSLPLGGGGYTF,TGTGCCAGCAGCAGTTTGCCCTTAGGGGGTGGTGGCTACACCTTC
TRBD2,TRBJ2-5,once,TRBV5-1,CASSLSASGSGETQYF,TGCGCCAGCAGCTTGTCAGCTAGCGGTTCCGGGGAGACCCAGTACTTC
-,TRBJ2-6,-,TRBV20-1,CSAREGGFSSGANVLTF,TGCAGTGCTAGAGAGGGCGGATTTAGCTCTGGGGCCAACGTCCTGACTTTC
-,TRBJ1-2,-,TRBV4-3,CASSQVLDSNYGYTF,TGCGCCAGCAGCCAAGTCCTGGACAGTAACTATGGCTACACCTTC
TRBD2,TRBJ2-4,-,TRBV6-1,CASRWPRRLAGGQKNIQYF,TGTGCCAGCAGATGGCCTCGGAGGCTAGCGGGGGGTCAGAAAAACATTCAGTACTTC
-,TRBJ1-4,-,TRBV28,CASSKPPNEKLFF,TGTGCCAGCAGTAAGCCGCCAAATGAAAAACTGTTTTTT
TRBD2,TRBJ2-1,-,TRBV12-3/TRBV12-4,CASSLAPSGGGFNEQFF,TGTGCCAGCAGTTTAGCGCCAAGTGGGGGGGGGTTTAATGAGCAGTTCTTC
TRBD1,TRBJ1-1,-,TRBV5-1,CASSSVTPGQGPSAFF,TGCGCCAGCAGCTCGGTGACCCCGGGACAGGGCCCAAGCGCTTTCTTT
-,TRBJ2-3,-,TRBV7-6,CASSRARGAGTDTQYF,TGTGCCAGCAGCCGAGCTAGGGGGGCTGGCACAGATACGCAGTATTTT
-,TRBJ2-5,-,TRBV20-1,CSAERETQYF,TGCAGTGCCGAAAGAGAGACCCAGTACTTC
-,TRBJ1-2,-,TRBV3-1,CASSQDLDYGYTF,TGTGCCAGCAGCCAAGATCTCGACTATGGCTACACCTTC
-,TRBJ2-3,-,TRBV18,CASSPLPGPTDTQYF,TGTGCCAGCTCACCACTACCGGGCCCCACAGATACGCAGTATTTT
-,TRBJ1-2,-,TRBV30,CAWSRGNSVYGYTF,TGTGCCTGGAGTCGTGGGAACTCGGTCTATGGCTACACCTTC
-,TRBJ1-1,-,TRBV27,CASRRGTEAFF,TGTGCCAGCCGGCGGGGCACTGAAGCTTTCTTT
-,TRBJ1-3,-,TRBV12-3/TRBV12-4,CASSLLGDTIYF,TGTGCCAGCAGTTTACTAGGGGACACCATATATTTT
TRBD1,TRBJ1-2,-,TRBV12-5,CASGPGQDYGYTF,TGTGCTAGTGGCCCGGGACAGGACTATGGCTACACCTTC
-,TRBJ2-5,once,TRBV5-1,CASSGGQSETQYF,TGCGCCAGCAGCGGGGGACAATCCGAGACCCAGTACTTC
TRBD2,TRBJ2-1,-,TRBV7-8,CASSPPLAGVGHEQFF,TGTGCCAGCAGCCCCCCCCTAGCGGGGGTGGGACATGAGCAGTTCTTC